This entry lists 15 T cell receptor beta chains sequenced from one sample in a study of blood T cells in healthy people across ages. Through a sample-barcoded 5' primer and a J-beta primer mix, a second PCR was run for roughly 6 to 11 cycles. TCRdb re-derived calls from the 5' RACE reads in MiXCR, one entry per CDR3 protein. Of some 710,000 distinct CDR3 sequences in the sample, 20% to 25% are singletons; the top ten hold 20% to 25%. The sample taken for sequencing was blood. The source is a man between 65 and 80 years old in good health.

This clonotype was counted a few times. The rearrangement joins TRBV29-1 to TRBJ2-5; D gene ambiguous. TRBJ2-7 matches the DNA end more closely, so the J call is doubtful. Germline assignment: CDR1 SQVTM and CDR2 ANQGSEA. CDR3 length: 13 residues. The CDR3 here is CSVEVNGMDEQYF. Here the CDR3 DNA reads TGCAGCGTTGAGGTGAATGGGATGGACGAGCAGTACTTC.

This clonotype was picked up many times. The chain has TRBV18 and TRBJ1-1, with a weak D call TRBD1 (5 bases). With 7 bases removed from V and 1 base from J, the gap between germline ends came to 16 bases. Germline CDR1 and CDR2: KGHSH and LQKENI. The CDR3 runs 15 residues. Here the CDR3 reads CASLVGVRRNTEAFF. The CDR3 bases are TGTGCCAGCTTGGTAGGGGTGAGAAGGAACACTGAAGCTTTCTTT.

This chain connects TRBV5-1 to TRBJ1-1; D remains unclear. Germline assignment: CDR1 SGHRS and CDR2 YFSETQ. V was shortened by 1 base and J by 0 bases, with 7 bases between the two germline ends. The CDR3 is 14 residues long. CDR3 region: CASSLTTLNTEAFF. The CDR3 nucleotides are TGCGCCAGCAGCTTGACAACCCTGAACACTGAAGCTTTCTTT. Based on the CDR3 plus reference TRBV5-1 and TRBJ1-1, the full variable domain is KAGVTQTPRYLIKTRGQQVTLSCSPISGHRSVSWYQQTPGQGLQFLFEYFSETQRNKGNFPGRFSGRQFSNSRSEMNVSTLELGDSALYLCASSLTTLNTEAFFGQGTRLTVV.

V is TRBV3-1 and J is TRBJ2-7; D unresolved. The J call could be wrong; TRBJ2-5 is a better fit for the DNA end. The CDR3 contains 13 residues. In germline, CDR1 is LGHDT, CDR2 YNNKEL (reference sequence). CDR3 protein: CASSHLAQETQYF. The CDR3 nucleotides are TGTGCCAGCAGCCATCTTGCCCAAGAGACCCAGTACTTC.

The chain joins TRBV6-4 to TRBJ2-1; perhaps TRBD1 as D (5 bases). Per the germline V gene, CDR1 is MRHNA and CDR2 is SNTAGT. This CDR3 comprises 12 residues. Trimming took 0 bases from V and 9 from J, leaving 6 bases between them. The CDR3 is CASSDSRGEQFF. CDR3 DNA: TGTGCCAGCAGTGACTCAAGGGGTGAGCAGTTCTTC.

The chain combines TRBV6-5 with TRBJ1-1, with no clear D. Germline values: CDR1 MNHEY, CDR2 SVGAGI. The V and J ends lost 4 bases and 4 bases respectively, with 13 bases between them. The CDR3 extends over 14 amino acids. The DNA of the CDR3 is TGTGCCAGCAGTTCGACGGGCTCGGTCACTGAAGCTTTCTTT. Its translation is CASSSTGSVTEAFF.

This clonotype has a handful of counts. The chain recombines TRBV12-3 or TRBV12-4 with TRBJ2-1; 8 bases fit TRBD2. The CDR3 is 15 residues long. V was clipped by 3 bases and J by 2 bases; unmatched bases: 3. CDR3: CASSFLRGAYNEQFF. The CDR3 bases are TGTGCCAGCAGTTTCTTGCGGGGGGCCTACAATGAGCAGTTCTTC.

This clonotype was seen at least ten times. The chain is built from TRBV29-1 and TRBJ1-2; no definite D call. The CDR3 runs 11 residues. Germline V CDR1 and CDR2: SQVTM, ANQGSEA. Between the trimmed V and J ends, which lost 6 bases and 4 bases, there was a span of 9 bases. DNA for the CDR3: TGCAGCGTGACGGACGGCTATGGCTACACCTTC. Translated: CSVTDGYGYTF.

This clonotype appeared a few times. The chain employs TRBV20-1 and TRBJ2-5, with TRBD2 matching 10 bases. The end of the DNA is better explained by TRBJ2-1, so the J call may be wrong. Germline CDR1 and CDR2: DFQATT and SNEGSKA (reference sequence). The CDR3 sequence is 14 residues long. The CDR3 nucleotides are TGCAGTGCTAGAGTCCTAGCGGGAGTACATGAGCAGTTCTTC. Its translation is CSARVLAGVHEQFF.

The chain is built from TRBV28 and TRBJ2-5; 13 bases map to TRBD2. The CDR3 has 18 residues. Trimming removed 4 bases from V and 4 bases from J; junction bases left unmatched: 12. CDR1 and CDR2 (germline): MDHEN, SYDVKM. The CDR3 DNA reads TGTGCCAGCAGTTCATCGGGACTAGCGGGACCAATTGCAGAGACCCAGTACTTC. This sequence encodes CASSSSGLAGPIAETQYF.

This clonotype was found many times. The J gene is TRBJ2-3, the V gene TRBV6-6, with 11 bases matching TRBD2. With 5 bases clipped from V and 1 base from J, the junction kept 8 bases outside the gene matches. Germline CDR1 and CDR2: MNHNY and SVGAGI (reference sequence). This CDR3 is built from 17 residues. CDR3 in DNA: TGTGCCAGCAGTCCCACGCTACTAGCGGGGGGCACAGATACGCAGTATTTT. Its protein is CASSPTLLAGGTDTQYF.

The genes are TRBV5-1 and TRBJ2-1; maybe TRBD1 (5 bases). In germline, CDR1 is SGHRS, CDR2 YFSETQ. Trimming pared 0 bases from V and 7 bases from J, leaving 14 bases between. The CDR3 loop spans 15 amino acids. The CDR3 region is CASSLGGALHNEQFF. The CDR3, as DNA: TGCGCCAGCAGCTTGGGTGGGGCCCTGCATAATGAGCAGTTCTTC. The full variable domain, its missing parts supplied by reference TRBV5-1 and TRBJ2-1, is KAGVTQTPRYLIKTRGQQVTLSCSPISGHRSVSWYQQTPGQGLQFLFEYFSETQRNKGNFPGRFSGRQFSNSRSEMNVSTLELGDSALYLCASSLGGALHNEQFFGPGTRLTVL.

The rearrangement uses TRBV20-1 and TRBJ2-5; D unresolved. Germline V lookup: CDR1 DFQATT, CDR2 SNEGSKA (reference sequence). The CDR3 is 12 amino acids. V was pared by 0 bases and J by 2 bases, with 4 bases between. The CDR3 spells CSAREFQETQYF. DNA for the CDR3: TGCAGTGCTAGAGAATTTCAAGAGACCCAGTACTTC.

The gene calls are TRBV6-1 and TRBJ2-4, with D possibly being TRBD1 (5 bases). The CDR3 has 15 amino acids. Trimming stripped 1 base from V and 6 bases from J, with 13 bases between. Germline CDR1 and CDR2: MNHNS and SASEGT. The CDR3 sequence: CASSEGPRTGNIQYF. CDR3 nucleotides: TGTGCCAGCAGTGAAGGACCTCGTACAGGAAACATTCAGTACTTC.

V is TRBV5-1 and J is TRBJ2-7; 8 positions agree with TRBD2. Germline loops: CDR1 SGHRS, CDR2 YFSETQ. This CDR3 has 15 residues. V was clipped by 4 bases and J by 0 bases; unmatched bases: 6. The CDR3 sequence: CASSKERGSSYEQYF. The CDR3 DNA follows: TGCGCCAGCAGCAAGGAGCGGGGGTCCTCCTACGAGCAGTACTTC.